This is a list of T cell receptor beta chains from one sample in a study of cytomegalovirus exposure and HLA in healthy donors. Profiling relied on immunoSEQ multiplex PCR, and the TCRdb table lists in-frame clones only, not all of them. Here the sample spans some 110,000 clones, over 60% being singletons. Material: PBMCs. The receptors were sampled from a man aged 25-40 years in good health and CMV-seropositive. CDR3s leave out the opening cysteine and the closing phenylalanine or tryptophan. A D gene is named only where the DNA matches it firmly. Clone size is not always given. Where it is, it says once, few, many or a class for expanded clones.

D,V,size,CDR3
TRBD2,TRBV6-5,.,ASQDGGAYNEQF
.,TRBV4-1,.,ASRQLGSYEQY
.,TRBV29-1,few,SVATGVNEKLF
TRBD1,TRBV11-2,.,ASSLAFGTAVMNTEAF
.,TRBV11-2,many,ASSPVGTRANTEAF
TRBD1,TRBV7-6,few,ASSLGRDRQETQY
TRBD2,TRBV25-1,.,ASGQGMTSGGGETQY
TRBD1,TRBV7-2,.,ASSLGQGEGYT
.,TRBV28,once,ASSLLGANSNTIY
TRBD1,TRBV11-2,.,ASSPGTALYEQY
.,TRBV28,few,ASNRGGGEKLF
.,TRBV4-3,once,ASSQAGPRREQF
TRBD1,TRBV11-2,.,ASRFGTGTTEAF
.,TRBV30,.,AWNLGENTEAF
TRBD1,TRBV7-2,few,ASSLAGQAYNEQF
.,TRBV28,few,ASRGHEIRSNQPQH
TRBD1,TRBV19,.,ASSSRTGSNQPQH
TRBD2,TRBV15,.,ATSSEPPFLAGGPETQY
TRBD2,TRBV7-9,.,ASSSIGTSGGDTQY
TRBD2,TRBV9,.,ASSPGLAQETQY
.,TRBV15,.,ATTHRATNEKLF
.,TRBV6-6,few,ASSPDQPQH
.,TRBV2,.,ASNEQGDGNTIY
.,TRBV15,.,ATSRRDSPLH
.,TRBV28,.,ASRSGRSEAF
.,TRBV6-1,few,ASRPGHGNTEAF
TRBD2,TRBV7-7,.,ASSRGRHTGELF
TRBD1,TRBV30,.,AWSVRSTGDGYT
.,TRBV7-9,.,ASSFGGQNYGYT
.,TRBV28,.,ASRHRGGRVGEKLF
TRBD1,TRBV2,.,ASIGQVYNSPLH
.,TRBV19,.,ASSPLGGRAQETQY
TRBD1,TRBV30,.,AWDRGPGNTIY
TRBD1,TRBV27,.,ASSPLTGAYTIY
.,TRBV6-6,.,ASSYPRGEQF
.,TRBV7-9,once,ASSAAVESNQPQH
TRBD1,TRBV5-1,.,ASRLYQGANEKLF
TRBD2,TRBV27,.,ASSLTSGGANEQF
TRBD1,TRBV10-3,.,AISDPPGGTYEQY
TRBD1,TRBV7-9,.,ASSSSRGRGDTQY
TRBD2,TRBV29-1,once,SVEGRAGGDNEQF
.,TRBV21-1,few,ASSKARYEQY
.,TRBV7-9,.,ASTLIGQIIQY
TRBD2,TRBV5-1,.,ASSSETSGGPSF